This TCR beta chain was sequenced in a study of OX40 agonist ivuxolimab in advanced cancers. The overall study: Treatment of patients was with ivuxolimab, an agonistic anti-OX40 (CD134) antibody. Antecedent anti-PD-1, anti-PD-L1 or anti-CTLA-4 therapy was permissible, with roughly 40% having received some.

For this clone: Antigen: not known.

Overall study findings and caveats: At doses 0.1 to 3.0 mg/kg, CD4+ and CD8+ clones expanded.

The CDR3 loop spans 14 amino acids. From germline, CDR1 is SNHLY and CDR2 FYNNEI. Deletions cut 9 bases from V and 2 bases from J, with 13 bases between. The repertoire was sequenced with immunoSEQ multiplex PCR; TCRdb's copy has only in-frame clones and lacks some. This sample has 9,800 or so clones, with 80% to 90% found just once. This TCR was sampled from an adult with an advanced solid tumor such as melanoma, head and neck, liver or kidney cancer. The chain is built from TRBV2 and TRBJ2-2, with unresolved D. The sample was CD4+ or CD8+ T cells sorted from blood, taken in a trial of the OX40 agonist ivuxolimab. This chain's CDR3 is CASQKTVNTGELFF. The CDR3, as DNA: TGTGCCAGTCAAAAAACGGTTAACACCGGGGAGCTGTTTTTT.